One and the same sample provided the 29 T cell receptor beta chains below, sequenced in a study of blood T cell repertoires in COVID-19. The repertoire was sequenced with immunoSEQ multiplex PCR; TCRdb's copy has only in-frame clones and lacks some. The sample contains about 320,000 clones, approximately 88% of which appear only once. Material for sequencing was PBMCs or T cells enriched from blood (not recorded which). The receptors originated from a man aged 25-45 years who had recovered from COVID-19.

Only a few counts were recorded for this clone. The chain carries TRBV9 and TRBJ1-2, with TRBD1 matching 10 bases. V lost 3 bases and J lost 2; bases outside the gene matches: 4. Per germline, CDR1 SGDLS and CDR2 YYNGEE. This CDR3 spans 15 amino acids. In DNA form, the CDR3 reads TGTGCCAGCAGCGAGGGACAGGGGACAAACTATGGCTACACCTTC. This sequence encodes CASSEGQGTNYGYTF.

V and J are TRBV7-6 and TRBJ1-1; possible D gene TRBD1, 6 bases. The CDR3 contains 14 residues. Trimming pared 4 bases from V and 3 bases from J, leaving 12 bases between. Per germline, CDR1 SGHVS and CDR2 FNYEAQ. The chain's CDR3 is CASSSQGWDTEAFF. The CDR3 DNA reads TGTGCCAGCAGCTCCCAGGGGTGGGACACTGAAGCTTTCTTT.

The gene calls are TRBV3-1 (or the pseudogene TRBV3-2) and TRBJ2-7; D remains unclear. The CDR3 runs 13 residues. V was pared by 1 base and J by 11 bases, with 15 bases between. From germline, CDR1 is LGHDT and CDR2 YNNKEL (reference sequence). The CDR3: CASSQGGLLRKYF. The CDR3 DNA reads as TGTGCCAGCAGCCAAGGTGGGCTCCTCAGAAAGTACTTC.

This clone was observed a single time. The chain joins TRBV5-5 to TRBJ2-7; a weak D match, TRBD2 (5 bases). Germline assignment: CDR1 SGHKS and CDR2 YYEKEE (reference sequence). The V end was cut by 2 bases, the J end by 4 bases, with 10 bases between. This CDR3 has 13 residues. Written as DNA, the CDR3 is TGTGCCAGCAGCTTAATTACGGGATACGAGCAGTACTTC. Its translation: CASSLITGYEQYF.

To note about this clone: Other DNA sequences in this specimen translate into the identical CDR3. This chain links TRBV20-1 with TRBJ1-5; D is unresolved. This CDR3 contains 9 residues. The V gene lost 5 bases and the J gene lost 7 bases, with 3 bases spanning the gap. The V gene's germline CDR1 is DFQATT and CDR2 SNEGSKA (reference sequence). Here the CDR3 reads CSASQPQHF. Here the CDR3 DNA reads TGCAGTGCTTCGCAGCCCCAGCATTTT.

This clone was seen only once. The CDR3 region is CASSYRPGELFF. The CDR3 region has the DNA TGTGCCAGCAGTTACCGTCCCGGGGAGCTGTTTTTT. The J gene is TRBJ2-2, the V gene TRBV6-5, with no clear D. This CDR3 region has 12 residues. The V end lost 2 bases, the J end lost 6 bases, and 4 bases lay between the germline ends. Germline CDR1 MNHEY, CDR2 SVGAGI.

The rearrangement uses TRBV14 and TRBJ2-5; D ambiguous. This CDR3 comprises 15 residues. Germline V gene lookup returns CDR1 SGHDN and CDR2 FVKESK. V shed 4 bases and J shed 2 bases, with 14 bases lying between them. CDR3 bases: TGTGCCAGCAGCCCCCCCCCAGCGAGACAAGAGACCCAGTACTTC. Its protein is CASSPPPARQETQYF.

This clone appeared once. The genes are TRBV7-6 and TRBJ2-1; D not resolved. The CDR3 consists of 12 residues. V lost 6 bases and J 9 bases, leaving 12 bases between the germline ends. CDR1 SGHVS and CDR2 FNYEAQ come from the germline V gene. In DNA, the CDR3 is TGTGCCAGCAGTTTTCGGGTGGGTGAGCAGTTCTTC. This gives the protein CASSFRVGEQFF.

The chain's CDR3 is CASRQTGTGNTGELFF. The CDR3 region has the DNA TGTGCCAGCAGACAAACGGGGACAGGTAACACCGGGGAGCTGTTTTTT. This chain links TRBV28 with TRBJ2-2, with 8 bases that match TRBD1. Germline assignment: CDR1 MDHEN and CDR2 SYDVKM. This CDR3 contains 16 residues. V was clipped by 6 bases and J by 2 bases; unmatched bases: 8.

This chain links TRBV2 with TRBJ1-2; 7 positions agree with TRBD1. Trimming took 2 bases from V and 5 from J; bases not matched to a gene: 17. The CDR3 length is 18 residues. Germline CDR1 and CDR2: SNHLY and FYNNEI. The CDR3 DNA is TGTGCCAGCAGTGAATCAGGAACAGGGACAGAGTCTCGTTATGGCTACACCTTC. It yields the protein CASSESGTGTESRYGYTF.

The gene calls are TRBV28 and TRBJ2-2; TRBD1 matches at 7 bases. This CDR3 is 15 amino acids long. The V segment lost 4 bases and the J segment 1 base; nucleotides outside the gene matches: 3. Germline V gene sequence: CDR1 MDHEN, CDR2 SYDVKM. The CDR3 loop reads CASSSYRGNTGELFF. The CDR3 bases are TGTGCCAGCAGTTCCTACAGGGGGAACACCGGGGAGCTGTTTTTT. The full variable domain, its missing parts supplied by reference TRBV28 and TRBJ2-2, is DVKVTQSSRYLVKRTGEKVFLECVQDMDHENMFWYRQDPGLGLRLIYFSYDVKMKEKGDIPEGYSVSREKKERFSLILESASTNQTSMYLCASSSYRGNTGELFFGEGSRLTVL.

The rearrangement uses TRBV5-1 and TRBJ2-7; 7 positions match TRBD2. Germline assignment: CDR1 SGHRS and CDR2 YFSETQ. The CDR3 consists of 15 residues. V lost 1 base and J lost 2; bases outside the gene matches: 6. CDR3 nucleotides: TGCGCCAGCAGCTTGAGCGGGGACCCCACCTACGAGCAGTACTTC. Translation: CASSLSGDPTYEQYF. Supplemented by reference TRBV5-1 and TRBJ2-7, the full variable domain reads KAGVTQTPRYLIKTRGQQVTLSCSPISGHRSVSWYQQTPGQGLQFLFEYFSETQRNKGNFPGRFSGRQFSNSRSEMNVSTLELGDSALYLCASSLSGDPTYEQYFGPGTRLTVT.

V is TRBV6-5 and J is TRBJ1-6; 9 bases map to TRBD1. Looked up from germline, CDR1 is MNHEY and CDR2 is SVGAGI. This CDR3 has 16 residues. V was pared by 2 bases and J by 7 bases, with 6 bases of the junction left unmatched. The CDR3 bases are TGTGCCAGCAGTTACGCGACAGGGGGTAGGAATTCACCCCTCCACTTT. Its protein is CASSYATGGRNSPLHF.

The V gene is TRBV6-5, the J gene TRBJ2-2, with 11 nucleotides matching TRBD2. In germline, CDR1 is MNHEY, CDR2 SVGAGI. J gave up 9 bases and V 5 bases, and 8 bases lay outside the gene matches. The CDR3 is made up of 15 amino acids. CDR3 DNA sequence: TGTGCCAGCAGTAAGACTAGCGGGGCCGCCCGGGAGCTGTTTTTT. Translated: CASSKTSGAARELFF.

DNA for the CDR3: TGCGCCAGCAGCTTGAGGCCGGGGGGGCGCGATGACCTTGACTATGGCTACACCTTC. It is translated as CASSLRPGGRDDLDYGYTF. This chain connects TRBV5-1 to TRBJ1-2; D may be TRBD1 (6 bases). The CDR3 is 19 amino acids. V was trimmed by 1 base and J by 3 bases, leaving 25 bases between them. Germline V gene lookup returns CDR1 SGHRS and CDR2 YFSETQ.

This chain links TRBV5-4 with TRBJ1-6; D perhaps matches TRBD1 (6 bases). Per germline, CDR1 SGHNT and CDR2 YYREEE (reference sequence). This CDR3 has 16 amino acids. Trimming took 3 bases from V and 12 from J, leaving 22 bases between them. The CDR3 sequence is CASSSSAGTRPGPLHF. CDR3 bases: TGTGCCAGCAGCTCGAGCGCCGGGACAAGGCCGGGACCCCTCCACTTT.

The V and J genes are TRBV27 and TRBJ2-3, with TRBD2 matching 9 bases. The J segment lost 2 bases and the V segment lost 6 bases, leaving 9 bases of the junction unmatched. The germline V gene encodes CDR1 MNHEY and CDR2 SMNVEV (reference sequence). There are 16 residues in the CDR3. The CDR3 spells CASSPASGDYTDTQYF. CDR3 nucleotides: TGTGCCAGCAGCCCAGCTAGCGGGGATTACACAGATACGCAGTATTTT.

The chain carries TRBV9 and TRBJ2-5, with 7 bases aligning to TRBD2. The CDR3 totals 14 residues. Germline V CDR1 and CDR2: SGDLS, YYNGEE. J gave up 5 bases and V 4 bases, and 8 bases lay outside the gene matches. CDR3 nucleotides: TGTGCCAGCAGCCCCCGGACTAGGTGGGAGACCCAGTACTTC. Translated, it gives CASSPRTRWETQYF.

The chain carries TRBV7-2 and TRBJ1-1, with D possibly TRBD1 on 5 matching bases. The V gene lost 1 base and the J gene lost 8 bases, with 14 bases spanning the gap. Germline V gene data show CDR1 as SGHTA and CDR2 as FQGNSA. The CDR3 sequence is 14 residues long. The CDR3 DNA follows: TGTGCCAGCAGCTTAGTATTCTGGGAGGGGGAAGCTTTCTTT. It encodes CASSLVFWEGEAFF.

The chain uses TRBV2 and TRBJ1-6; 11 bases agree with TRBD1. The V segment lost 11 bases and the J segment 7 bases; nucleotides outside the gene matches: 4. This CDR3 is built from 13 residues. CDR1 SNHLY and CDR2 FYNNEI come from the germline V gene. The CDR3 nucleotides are TGTGCCTTCCGGGACAGGGGGAATTCACCCCTCCACTTT. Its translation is CAFRDRGNSPLHF.

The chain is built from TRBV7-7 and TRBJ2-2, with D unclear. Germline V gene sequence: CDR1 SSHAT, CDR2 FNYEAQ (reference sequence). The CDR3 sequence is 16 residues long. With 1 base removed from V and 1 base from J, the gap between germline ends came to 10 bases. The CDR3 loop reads CASSLGRFVNTGELFF. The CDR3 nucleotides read TGTGCCAGCAGCTTAGGTCGGTTCGTGAACACCGGGGAGCTGTTTTTT.

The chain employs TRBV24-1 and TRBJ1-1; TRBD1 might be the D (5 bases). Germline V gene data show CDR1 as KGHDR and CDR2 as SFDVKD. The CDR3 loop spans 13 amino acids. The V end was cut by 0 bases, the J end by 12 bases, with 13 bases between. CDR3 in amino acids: CATSDLSPRAPFF. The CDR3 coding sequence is TGTGCCACCAGTGATTTGTCCCCCAGGGCCCCTTTCTTT.

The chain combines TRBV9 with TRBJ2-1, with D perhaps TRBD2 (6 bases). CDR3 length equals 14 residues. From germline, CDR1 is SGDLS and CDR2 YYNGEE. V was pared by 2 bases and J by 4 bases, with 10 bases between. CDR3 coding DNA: TGTGCCAGCAGCGTGTCGGGAGTGTACAATGAGCAGTTCTTC. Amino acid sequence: CASSVSGVYNEQFF.

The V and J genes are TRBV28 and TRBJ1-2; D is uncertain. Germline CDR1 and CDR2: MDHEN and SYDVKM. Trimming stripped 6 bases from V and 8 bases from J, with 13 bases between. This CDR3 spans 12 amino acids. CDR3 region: CASSLWSRGYTF. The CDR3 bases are TGTGCCAGCAGCCTGTGGTCGAGGGGCTACACCTTC.

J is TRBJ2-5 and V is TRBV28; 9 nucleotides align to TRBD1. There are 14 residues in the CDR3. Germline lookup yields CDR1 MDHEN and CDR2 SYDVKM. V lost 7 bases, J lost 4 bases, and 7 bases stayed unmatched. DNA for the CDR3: TGTGCCAGCACCCAACAGGGGGCCCTAGAGACCCAGTACTTC. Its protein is CASTQQGALETQYF.

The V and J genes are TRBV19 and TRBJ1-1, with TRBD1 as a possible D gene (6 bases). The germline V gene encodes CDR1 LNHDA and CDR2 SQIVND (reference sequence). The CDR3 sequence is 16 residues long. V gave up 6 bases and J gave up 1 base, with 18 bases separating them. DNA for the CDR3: TGTGCCAGTAGACCACTCACGGTGGGACAGAACACTGAAGCTTTCTTT. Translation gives CASRPLTVGQNTEAFF. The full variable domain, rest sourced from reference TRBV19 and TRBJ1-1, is DGGITQSPKYLFRKEGQNVTLSCEQNLNHDAMYWYRQDPGQGLRLIYYSQIVNDFQKGDIAEGYSVSREKKESFPLTVTSAQKNPTAFYLCASRPLTVGQNTEAFFGQGTRLTVV.

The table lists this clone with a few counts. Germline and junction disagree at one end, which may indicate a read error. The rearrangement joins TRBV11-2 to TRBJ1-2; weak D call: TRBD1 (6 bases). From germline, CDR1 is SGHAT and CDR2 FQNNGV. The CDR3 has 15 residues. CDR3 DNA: TGTGCCAGCAGCTCGTCTCCTGGGGGGGCCCTAGCCGTCCACTTC. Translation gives CASSSSPGGALAVHF.

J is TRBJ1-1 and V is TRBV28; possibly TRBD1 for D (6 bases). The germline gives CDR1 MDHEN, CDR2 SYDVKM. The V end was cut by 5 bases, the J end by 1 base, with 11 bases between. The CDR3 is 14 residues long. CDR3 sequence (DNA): TGTGCCAGCAGTCCGGGACAACCGAACACTGAAGCTTTCTTT. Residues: CASSPGQPNTEAFF. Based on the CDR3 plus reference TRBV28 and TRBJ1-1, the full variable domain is DVKVTQSSRYLVKRTGEKVFLECVQDMDHENMFWYRQDPGLGLRLIYFSYDVKMKEKGDIPEGYSVSREKKERFSLILESASTNQTSMYLCASSPGQPNTEAFFGQGTRLTVV.

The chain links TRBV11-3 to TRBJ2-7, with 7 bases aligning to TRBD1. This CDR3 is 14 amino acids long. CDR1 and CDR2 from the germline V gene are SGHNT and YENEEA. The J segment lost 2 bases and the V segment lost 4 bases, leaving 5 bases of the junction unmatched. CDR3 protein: CASSYRTGPYEQYF. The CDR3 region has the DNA TGTGCCAGCAGCTATCGGACAGGTCCCTACGAGCAGTACTTC.